The sequence of this T cell receptor (beta chain) was determined in a study of Ad26.COV2.S vaccination and SARS-CoV-2 variants. Overall study: Once, or twice with 56 days between doses, Ad26.COV2.S was given intramuscularly.

The CDR3 sequence is 14 residues long. V was clipped by 5 bases and J by 1 base, with 10 bases between them. The germline gives CDR1 SGHVS, CDR2 FQNEAQ. Profiled with immunoSEQ multiplex PCR; TCRdb holds only in-frame clones, not every one. This repertoire shows nearly 400,000 clones, around nine tenths found once; its top ten account for around 2%. Treatment denoted: around 19 received Ad26.COV2.S at low or high dose, single or two shots; about five received placebo; per-sample allocation not given. Specimens were obtained on day 63 following the first vaccine or placebo injection. An adult of 18-55 years in Boston served as donor. The study, taken as a whole, reports: Comparable non-spike TCR breadth was observed in vaccine and placebo recipients. Post-vaccination spike-specific CD8+ and CD4+ T cell responses reportedly had substantial breadth.

Turning to this clone: What it binds is unknown.

Specimen: peripheral blood, collected in a trial of Ad26.COV2.S vaccine versus placebo. The V gene is TRBV7-8, the J gene TRBJ2-3; D gene ambiguous. This receptor was obtained from a person between 18 and 60 years old who received the Ad26.COV2.S COVID-19 vaccine or a placebo. The CDR3 loop reads CASSPAGRTDTQYF. DNA of the CDR3: TGTGCCAGCAGCCCCGCCGGTCGCACAGATACGCAGTATTTT.